Following are 23 T cell receptor beta chains from one sample sequenced in a study of blood T cell repertoires in COVID-19. Only in-frame clones appear in the TCRdb table, and some are missing; sequencing was by immunoSEQ multiplex PCR. Of fewer than 180,000 clones in the sample, 75% to 90% were seen once. The sequenced sample consisted of peripheral blood. The receptor set was obtained from a man aged 70 or older with acute or convalescent COVID-19.

V and J are TRBV21-1 and TRBJ2-7; the DNA was not used to check the table's D call, TRBD2. TRBV21-1 is a pseudogene locus. CDR3 length: 17 residues. In DNA, the CDR3 is TGTGCCAGCAGCACCCGAGGAGCGGGAGAGGGGCCGGACGAGCAGTACTTC. This encodes CASSTRGAGEGPDEQYF.

The rearrangement links TRBV14 to TRBJ2-3, with no clear D. This CDR3 is 13 amino acids long. V was shortened by 3 bases and J by 7 bases, with 11 bases between the two germline ends. Germline lookup yields CDR1 SGHDN and CDR2 FVKESK. In DNA, the CDR3 is TGTGCCAGCAGCCAGAGCACCTCATATACGCAGTATTTT. Residues: CASSQSTSYTQYF. The whole variable domain, filled in from reference TRBV14 and TRBJ2-3, reads EAGVTQFPSHSVIEKGQTVTLRCDPISGHDNLYWYRRVMGKEIKFLLHFVKESKQDESGMPNNRFLAERTGGTYSTLKVQPAELEDSGVYFCASSQSTSYTQYFGPGTRLTVL.

This CDR3 reads CASSPQGASGKLFF. CDR3 sequence (DNA): TGTGCCAGCAGCCCCCAGGGGGCGTCTGGAAAACTGTTTTTT. This chain joins TRBV7-9 and TRBJ1-4; TRBD1 matches at 8 bases. The CDR3 runs 14 residues. The junction had 9 bases not matched to a gene; V was cut back by 5 bases and J by 10 bases. Germline CDR1 SEHNR, CDR2 FQNEAQ (reference sequence).

The rearrangement joins TRBV7-9 to TRBJ1-1; D unresolved. The V and J ends lost 3 bases and 0 bases respectively, with 14 bases between them. The CDR3 extends over 16 amino acids. Per the germline V gene, CDR1 is SEHNR and CDR2 is FQNEAQ (reference sequence). CDR3 in amino acids: CASSFGSTALNTEAFF. In DNA form, the CDR3 reads TGTGCCAGCAGCTTCGGCAGCACAGCCTTGAACACTGAAGCTTTCTTT.

This chain connects TRBV6-5 to TRBJ2-7; the D is unclear. Trimming shortened V by 7 bases and J by 0 bases, and 13 bases separated the two germline ends. The CDR3 consists of 14 residues. In germline, CDR1 is MNHEY, CDR2 SVGAGI. The CDR3 DNA reads as TGTGCCAGCATCCTGACCCGACTCTCCTACGAGCAGTACTTC. It encodes CASILTRLSYEQYF.

The chain links TRBV24-1 to TRBJ2-3, with TRBD2 identical over 7 bases. The CDR3 is 18 amino acids. V lost 11 bases, J lost 5 bases, and 24 bases stayed unmatched. The V gene's germline CDR1 is KGHDR and CDR2 SFDVKD. CDR3 sequence reads: CANLAARATPSGEDTQYF. The DNA of the CDR3 is TGTGCCAACCTAGCGGCGAGGGCCACGCCCTCCGGAGAAGATACGCAGTATTTT.

This clone counts as medium-sized. This rearrangement joins TRBV6-6 to TRBJ1-3; 9 nucleotides agree with TRBD1. V trimming: 8 bases; J trimming: 0 bases; junction bases outside the gene matches: 5. Germline CDR1 is MNHNY and CDR2 is SVGAGI (reference sequence). The CDR3 spans 15 residues. The CDR3, as DNA: TGTGCCAGCGGGCCGGGACAGGGCTCTGGAAACACCATATATTTT. This translates into CASGPGQGSGNTIYF.

In this sample, this clone turned up once. The chain joins TRBV5-1 to TRBJ2-2; 12 bases match TRBD1. J lost 5 bases, V lost 4 bases, and 6 bases had no gene match. CDR3 length: 16 amino acids. In germline, CDR1 is SGHRS, CDR2 YFSETQ. The CDR3 DNA sequence: TGCGCCAGCAGCGTGGGACAGGGGGCACGAACCGGGGAGCTGTTTTTT. Protein product: CASSVGQGARTGELFF.

This clone was counted a single time. The chain has TRBV28 and TRBJ1-6; D uncertain. The CDR3 spans 14 residues. V was clipped by 0 bases and J by 6 bases, with 6 bases between them. CDR1 is MDHEN and CDR2 is SYDVKM in the germline V gene. This CDR3 reads CASSLWSLNSPLHF. CDR3 nucleotides: TGTGCCAGCAGTTTATGGTCCCTTAATTCACCCCTCCACTTT.

The V and J genes are TRBV28 and TRBJ2-1, with D possibly being TRBD2 (7 bases). Germline loops: CDR1 MDHEN, CDR2 SYDVKM. The CDR3 runs 15 residues. The V end lost 8 bases, the J end lost 0 bases, and 14 bases lay between the germline ends. The CDR3 spells CASHRGGSSYNEQFF. CDR3 nucleotide sequence: TGTGCCAGCCATAGGGGGGGGAGCTCCTACAATGAGCAGTTCTTC.

This chain joins TRBV18 and TRBJ2-5; D not certain. V lost 6 bases and J lost 8, with 19 bases in between. Germline V CDR1 and CDR2: KGHSH, LQKENI. The CDR3 covers 14 residues. This CDR3 is CASSVGSPGDTQYF. DNA of the CDR3: TGTGCCAGCTCCGTGGGCAGCCCAGGCGATACCCAGTACTTC.

CDR3 protein: CASSTSGQGTYEQYF. The CDR3 DNA reads as TGTGCCAGCAGTACCTCGGGACAGGGGACCTACGAGCAGTACTTC. The V gene is TRBV6-5, the J gene TRBJ2-7; 10 bases are shared with TRBD1. Per the germline V gene, CDR1 is MNHEY and CDR2 is SVGAGI. The CDR3 consists of 15 residues. Germline trimming cut 5 bases from V and 2 bases from J; bases unmatched to any gene: 6.

The rearrangement uses TRBV6-2 or TRBV6-3 and TRBJ1-2; D ambiguous. V lost 5 bases, J lost 4 bases, and 17 bases lay in between. The germline V gene encodes CDR1 MNHEY and CDR2 SVGEGT. The CDR3 length is 15 residues. CDR3 region: CASSQSSGSLYGYTF. CDR3 DNA sequence: TGTGCCAGCAGTCAGTCTTCGGGATCCCTCTATGGCTACACCTTC.

The chain couples TRBV2 to TRBJ1-4, with 10 bases aligning to TRBD1. V lost 8 bases to trimming and J lost 5 bases; unmatched junction nucleotides: 2. CDR1 and CDR2 (germline): SNHLY, FYNNEI. This CDR3 is built from 13 residues. In nucleotides, the CDR3 is TGTGCCAGCGGGGACAGGGGAAATGAAAAACTGTTTTTT. The encoded protein is CASGDRGNEKLFF.

The chain employs TRBV2 and TRBJ1-4; 7 bases are a match to TRBD1. The germline V gene has CDR1 SNHLY and CDR2 FYNNEI. This CDR3 is built from 15 residues. J lost 0 bases, V lost 8 bases, and 6 bases had no gene match. The CDR3 DNA is TGTGCCAGCGTTACCGGGACAGCAACTAATGAAAAACTGTTTTTT. It codes for CASVTGTATNEKLFF.

This clone was seen just once. The rearrangement links TRBV19 to TRBJ1-2; tentatively, D is TRBD1 (6 bases). Germline-derived CDR1 and CDR2 are LNHDA and SQIVND (reference sequence). The CDR3 runs 15 residues. V was trimmed by 4 bases and J by 0 bases, leaving 12 bases between them. DNA for the CDR3: TGTGCCAGTAGTAGCAAACAGGGAGCTAACTATGGCTACACCTTC. It is translated as CASSSKQGANYGYTF.

This clone was seen a few times. The rearrangement links TRBV7-2 to TRBJ2-2, with 7 bases that match TRBD2. This CDR3 has 16 residues. Germline V gene sequence: CDR1 SGHTA, CDR2 FQGNSA. J was trimmed by 4 bases and V by 3 bases; bases with no gene match: 8. CDR3: CASSFSWASGTGELFF. CDR3 sequence (DNA): TGTGCCAGCAGCTTTAGTTGGGCTAGCGGCACCGGGGAGCTGTTTTTT.

The rearrangement uses TRBV19 and TRBJ1-1; TRBD1 agrees at 8 bases. Germline CDR1 reads LNHDA; CDR2 reads SQIVND (reference sequence). The CDR3 runs 13 residues. The V and J ends lost 2 bases and 8 bases, in that order; junction bases with no gene match: 4. The CDR3 DNA is TGTGCCAGTAGTATAATGGACAGGGAAGAAGCTTTCTTT. Its translation: CASSIMDREEAFF.

This rearrangement joins TRBV5-1 to TRBJ2-4, with TRBD2 identical over 13 bases. This CDR3 has 20 amino acids. Germline V CDR1 and CDR2: SGHRS, YFSETQ. The trim removed 4 bases at V and 0 bases at J, leaving 13 bases unmatched. The CDR3 protein is CASSPHQGTSGDLAKNIQYF. CDR3 DNA sequence: TGCGCCAGCAGCCCTCATCAGGGGACTAGCGGGGATCTAGCCAAAAACATTCAGTACTTC.

This clone was recorded only once. The same CDR3 arises from other DNA sequences in this sample as well. V is TRBV28 and J is TRBJ1-1; D uncertain. The CDR3 loop spans 10 amino acids. CDR1 is MDHEN, CDR2 SYDVKM, per germline. The V and J ends lost 6 bases and 5 bases respectively, with 4 bases between them. CDR3 sequence reads: CASRETEAFF. Written as DNA, the CDR3 is TGTGCCAGCAGAGAGACTGAAGCTTTCTTT.

The rearrangement joins TRBV5-6 to TRBJ1-2; 7 bases match TRBD1. Unmatched junction bases numbered 6, after V lost 0 bases and J lost 4 bases. CDR1 is SGHDT, CDR2 YYEEEE, per germline. This CDR3 has 15 residues. The CDR3 sequence is CASSLGQGVAYGYTF. The CDR3 DNA reads as TGTGCCAGCAGCTTGGGTCAGGGGGTCGCCTATGGCTACACCTTC.

The CDR3 spells CASSTRQASSGNTIYF. CDR3 DNA: TGTGCCAGCAGTACCCGGCAGGCGAGCTCTGGAAACACCATATATTTT. This rearrangement joins TRBV2 to TRBJ1-3, with D unresolved. Trimming took off 5 bases at V and 0 bases at J, with 14 bases between the two ends. The CDR3 spans 16 residues. Germline-derived CDR1 and CDR2 are SNHLY and FYNNEI.

This sequence joins TRBV21-1 and TRBJ2-7; TRBD2, as called in the table, went unchecked against the DNA. TRBV21-1 is classified as a pseudogene. CDR3 size: 14 residues. The CDR3: CASSKGGQGSEQYF. In DNA form, the CDR3 reads TGTGCCAGCAGCAAGGGAGGGCAGGGGAGCGAGCAGTACTTC.